Below, 8 T cell receptor beta chains from the same sample are listed, as sequenced in a study of T cell responses to AZD1222 COVID-19 vaccine. Using immunoSEQ multiplex PCR, the repertoire was profiled, and TCRdb retains in-frame clones only, with some absent. The sample yields approximately 110,000 clones, 87% seen once. Sequences were derived from peripheral blood, sampled on day 0 of AZD1222 vaccination. The receptors were sampled from an adult in good health.

The gene calls are TRBV5-6 and TRBJ2-7, with no clear D. The germline CDR1 and CDR2 sequences are SGHDT and YYEEEE. Trimming took 6 bases from V and 3 from J, leaving 19 bases between them. The CDR3 is made up of 15 amino acids. CDR3 bases: TGTGCCAGCACCGCGTTAGGGTCTCCCGACTACGAGCAGTACTTC. Amino acid sequence: CASTALGSPDYEQYF.

The chain employs TRBV5-6 and TRBJ2-7; TRBD2 is a possible D gene (6 bases). The length of the CDR3 is 16 residues. V lost 0 bases and J lost 0, with 13 bases in between. Germline assignment: CDR1 SGHDT and CDR2 YYEEEE. For the CDR3, the DNA is TGTGCCAGCAGCTTGGTTGTCGGGGGAAGCTCCTACGAGCAGTACTTC. Translation: CASSLVVGGSSYEQYF.

This chain connects TRBV29-1 to TRBJ1-1; D is undetermined. V was shortened by 8 bases and J by 1 base, with 14 bases between the two germline ends. CDR1 is SQVTM and CDR2 is ANQGSEA in the germline V gene. The CDR3 spans 13 residues. The CDR3 here is CSLRMGGNTEAFF. The CDR3 DNA sequence: TGCAGCCTTAGAATGGGAGGGAACACTGAAGCTTTCTTT. Together with reference TRBV29-1 and TRBJ1-1, the CDR3 gives the full variable domain: SAVISQKPSRDICQRGTSLTIQCQVDSQVTMMFWYRQQPGQSLTLIATANQGSEATYESGFVIDKFPISRPNLTFSTLTVSNMSPEDSSIYLCSLRMGGNTEAFFGQGTRLTVV.

The chain uses TRBV5-1 and TRBJ2-5; 9 bases match TRBD1. V shed 4 bases, J shed 4 bases, and the junction held 5 bases outside the gene matches. CDR1 and CDR2 from the germline V gene are SGHRS and YFSETQ. The CDR3 sequence is 14 residues long. CDR3: CASSLTGGSETQYF. CDR3 in DNA: TGCGCCAGCAGCCTGACAGGGGGGTCAGAGACCCAGTACTTC.

This chain joins TRBV5-4 and TRBJ1-2; no definite D call. V shed 0 bases and J shed 3 bases, with 6 bases lying between them. In germline, CDR1 is SGHNT, CDR2 YYREEE (reference sequence). This CDR3 spans 13 amino acids. The CDR3 DNA reads TGTGCCAGCAGCTTGGACAAATACTATGGCTACACCTTC. Encoded protein: CASSLDKYYGYTF.

The gene calls are TRBV3-1 (or the pseudogene TRBV3-2) and TRBJ2-3, with D possibly TRBD1 on 5 matching bases. The CDR3 contains 16 residues. Deletions cut 2 bases from V and 0 bases from J, with 12 bases between. Germline loops: CDR1 LGHDT, CDR2 YNNKEL (reference sequence). The CDR3 coding sequence is TGTGCCAGCAGCCAACGCCAGACAGTTAGCACAGATACGCAGTATTTT. Amino acids: CASSQRQTVSTDTQYF.

The chain recombines TRBV5-1 with TRBJ2-7; D tentatively reads TRBD1 or TRBD2 (5 bases each). V was pared by 0 bases and J by 3 bases, with 13 bases between. The CDR3 has 15 amino acids. Germline values: CDR1 SGHRS, CDR2 YFSETQ. The CDR3 is CASSLGAGTDYEQYF. The CDR3 DNA is TGCGCCAGCAGCTTGGGGGCAGGGACCGACTACGAGCAGTACTTC.

The gene calls are TRBV5-6 and TRBJ1-6, with 9 nucleotides matching TRBD1. Looked up from germline, CDR1 is SGHDT and CDR2 is YYEEEE. Unmatched junction bases numbered 6, after V lost 7 bases and J lost 10 bases. This CDR3 region has 13 residues. In DNA form, the CDR3 reads TGTGCCAGCGGGACAGGGATGGGCTCACCCCTCCACTTT. This sequence encodes CASGTGMGSPLHF.